These T cell receptor beta chains were read from a single sample in a study of long-term antiretroviral therapy in people with HIV. Clones were sequenced by immunoSEQ multiplex PCR, and TCRdb holds only the in-frame ones, with some missing. Counted here are fewer than 20,000 clones, 78% occurring once; the ten biggest clones make up around 15%. The source was unsorted PBMCs, collected 0.3 years after starting antiretroviral therapy. These TCRs come from a woman between 50 and 59 years old with HIV. CDR3s include the opening cysteine and the closing phenylalanine or tryptophan. Each record gives: V gene, clone size, D gene, J gene, CDR3 DNA, CDR3 protein. The D gene is left open where the match is weak. Size is stated for part of the rows, as once, few or many counts, or as a class when the clone is expanded.

>TRBV29-1|.|.|TRBJ2-1
TGCAGCGTGGGCGCGGGACTGAGCTCCTACAATGAGCAGTTCTTC
CSVGAGLSSYNEQFF
>TRBV11-2|few|.|TRBJ1-5
TGTGCCAGCAGCTTAGCAGGGCTCGATCAGCCCCAGCATTTT
CASSLAGLDQPQHF
>TRBV14|.|.|TRBJ1-1
TGTGCCAGCAGCCTCCCAGGGGTCAACACTGAAGCTTTCTTT
CASSLPGVNTEAFF
>TRBV9|.|.|TRBJ2-2
TGTGCCAGCAGCGTAGAAGGAGGTAAGCCCGGGGAGCTGTTTTTT
CASSVEGGKPGELFF
>TRBV10-3|.|.|TRBJ2-4
TGTGCCATCAGTGAGTCGACAGCCCTAGACATTCAGTACTTC
CAISESTALDIQYF
>TRBV7-3|few|TRBD2|TRBJ2-3
TGTGCCAGCAGCTTATATGGGGGGGGGACCCTCACAGATACGCAGTATTTT
CASSLYGGGTLTDTQYF
>TRBV5-1|medium-sized|.|TRBJ1-2
TGCGCCAGCAGGGGGGCAGGTGGCTACACCTTC
CASRGAGGYTF
>TRBV5-1|.|.|TRBJ1-2
TGCGCCAGCAGCTTGGCTGGACTCTATGGCTACACCTTC
CASSLAGLYGYTF
>TRBV2|few|TRBD1|TRBJ1-2
TGTGCCAGCAGTTATGAGGACAGGGGCTATGGCTACACCTTC
CASSYEDRGYGYTF
>TRBV5-1|.|TRBD1|TRBJ2-1
TGCGCCAGCAGCGGCCGGGACAGGGGTTACAATGAGCAGTTCTTC
CASSGRDRGYNEQFF
>TRBV5-1|.|.|TRBJ2-2
TGCGCCAGCAGCTCGCCCAACAGCGCTCAGGCCGGGGAGCTGTTTTTT
CASSSPNSAQAGELFF
>TRBV14|.|TRBD1|TRBJ2-3
TGTGCCAGCAGCCAAGGACAGGGTGTCTTTGTGGCAGATACGCAGTATTTT
CASSQGQGVFVADTQYF
>TRBV30|.|.|TRBJ1-4
TGTGCCTGGAAATTGATAGCTAATGAAAAACTGTTTTTT
CAWKLIANEKLFF
>TRBV19|.|TRBD1|TRBJ2-7
TGTGCCAGTAGTATAGACAGAGGGACAGATAAAGTCTACGAGCAGTACTTC
CASSIDRGTDKVYEQYF
>TRBV30|.|.|TRBJ2-5
TGTGCCTGGAGTGTACTGAGGCAGCCAGAGACCCAGTACTTC
CAWSVLRQPETQYF
>TRBV6-6|few|.|TRBJ1-5
TGTGCCAGCAGTTACTCGCCAGACAATCAGCCCCAGCATTTT
CASSYSPDNQPQHF
>TRBV6-5|.|.|TRBJ1-4
TGTGCCAGCACCGAGCTGAAGGGAGAAAAACTGTTTTTT
CASTELKGEKLFF
>TRBV7-9|.|TRBD1|TRBJ2-7
TGTGCCAGCAGCCGAGGGTTAGGGGGCCAGTGGTACGAGCAGTACTTC
CASSRGLGGQWYEQYF
>TRBV29-1|.|.|TRBJ2-1
TGCAGCATCAGGGTTAGCTCCTACAATGAGCAGTTCTTC
CSIRVSSYNEQFF
>TRBV5-6|few|TRBD2|TRBJ2-5
TGTGCCAGCAGCCTTTTGGCGGGGGGAACCCAAGAGACCCAGTACTTC
CASSLLAGGTQETQYF
>TRBV5-4|once|TRBD1|TRBJ1-3
TGTGCCAGCAGCTGGGACAGAGGAAACACCATATATTTT
CASSWDRGNTIYF
>TRBV27|.|.|TRBJ1-2
TGTGCCAGCAGTTCAGACAGGCTTGGTGGCTACACCTTC
CASSSDRLGGYTF
>TRBV11-2|.|TRBD2|TRBJ2-2
TGTGCCAGCAGCTGGGGGACTAGCGGGGGGTCCGGGGAGCTGTTTTTT
CASSWGTSGGSGELFF
>TRBV5-3|.|.|TRBJ1-1
TGTGCCAGAAGCTTTGGGCAGACCCTCGGAGGCACTGAAGCTTTCTTT
CARSFGQTLGGTEAFF
>TRBV11-2|.|TRBD1|TRBJ1-6
TGTGCCAGCAGCGACCCGGGACAGGGGAAGCGGTCCCTCCACTTT
CASSDPGQGKRSLHF
>TRBV6-1|.|.|TRBJ1-5
TGTGCCAGCAGTGAAGTTCAACGGCCTTATCCTAACCTCAATCAGCCCCAGCATTTT
CASSEVQRPYPNLNQPQHF
>TRBV2|few|.|TRBJ1-5
TGTGCCAGCAGAGGGGACGGTGATCAGCCCCAGCATTTT
CASRGDGDQPQHF